This TCR beta chain came from a study of HIV-infected children after antiretroviral therapy interruption. Study as a whole: Median age was around 10 years (interruption) and approximately 8 years (continuous). EBV and CMV exposure was recorded in most children. Points from the study as a whole: After treatment interruption started, naive CD4+ CDR3 overlap across time points dropped.

In this sample, this clonotype turned up many times. Its antigen is still unknown. RNA-based 3' RACE libraries used unique molecular identifiers. TCRdb passed the 3' RACE reads through MiXCR, listing each CDR3 protein once. The sample yields around 15,000 distinct CDR3 sequences, more than 3% seen once. The treatment is: PENTA 11 planned treatment interruption arm or continuous ART arm. At least 5 million viable PBMCs were required per cryopreserved sample. V shed 2 bases and J shed 7 bases, with 2 bases lying between them. Per germline, CDR1 SGHTA and CDR2 FQGTGA. This CDR3 is built from 11 residues. V and J are TRBV7-3 and TRBJ2-2; D is uncertain. This TCR was sampled from a pool of human donors with HIV. The sample in question was CD45RO+ CD8+ T cells from PBMCs, pooled from several time points, obtained from a donor given antiretroviral therapy, either interrupted or continuous. This sample's subset: memory CD8+ CD45RO+ CD45RA- T cells. The CDR3, as DNA: TGTGCCAGCAGCTTAGACGGGGAGCTGTTTTTT. This encodes CASSLDGELFF.